Listed here are 28 T cell receptor beta chains from one sample, sequenced in a study of control samples from healthy donors and cancer patients. TCRdb keeps only in-frame clones here, not all; method: immunoSEQ multiplex PCR. The repertoire holds about 150,000 clones, 90% to 95% seen once, with 0.68% in the top ten. Specimen: blood. The receptor set was obtained from a young woman in good health.

V usage is TRBV5-6 and J usage is TRBJ2-5, with D maybe TRBD1 (5 bases). In germline, CDR1 is SGHDT, CDR2 YYEEEE. This CDR3 spans 13 amino acids. With 0 bases removed from V and 7 bases from J, the gap between germline ends came to 10 bases. CDR3 in DNA: TGTGCCAGCAGCTTGGGCAGGGATGGGACCCAGTACTTC. Translated: CASSLGRDGTQYF. Variable domain in full (rest from reference TRBV5-6 and TRBJ2-5): DAGVTQSPTHLIKTRGQQVTLRCSPKSGHDTVSWYQQALGQGPQFIFQYYEEEERQRGNFPDRFSGHQFPNYSSELNVNALLLGDSALYLCASSLGRDGTQYFGPGTRLLVL.

CDR3 sequence reads: CASREGIVDTGELFF. The CDR3 DNA is TGTGCCAGCAGGGAGGGGATTGTGGACACCGGGGAGCTGTTTTTT. The chain carries TRBV6-5 and TRBJ2-2; the D gene is possibly TRBD2 (6 bases). This CDR3 has 15 amino acids. Germline lookup yields CDR1 MNHEY and CDR2 SVGAGI. V lost 6 bases and J 3 bases, leaving 14 bases between the germline ends.

The chain is built from TRBV18 and TRBJ1-4, with a possible D match to TRBD1 (5 bases). The CDR3 has 18 residues. V was trimmed by 1 base and J by 0 bases, leaving 15 bases between them. CDR1 KGHSH and CDR2 LQKENI come from the germline V gene. In DNA, the CDR3 is TGTGCCAGCTCACCACGCGCAGGTACAGGCGCAACTAATGAAAAACTGTTTTTT. Protein product: CASSPRAGTGATNEKLFF.

The gene calls are TRBV29-1 and TRBJ1-1; tentatively, D is TRBD1 (5 bases). This CDR3 is 14 amino acids long. With 5 bases removed from V and 0 bases from J, the gap between germline ends came to 13 bases. Germline V gives CDR1 SQVTM, CDR2 ANQGSEA. CDR3 in DNA: TGCAGCGTTCCCCGGGACCCAATGAACACTGAAGCTTTCTTT. This sequence encodes CSVPRDPMNTEAFF. Full variable domain (remainder filled in from reference TRBV29-1 and TRBJ1-1): SAVISQKPSRDICQRGTSLTIQCQVDSQVTMMFWYRQQPGQSLTLIATANQGSEATYESGFVIDKFPISRPNLTFSTLTVSNMSPEDSSIYLCSVPRDPMNTEAFFGQGTRLTVV.

CDR3 residues: CASSQVPGSAYEQYF. CDR3 DNA sequence: TGTGCCAGCAGCCAAGTCCCAGGGTCCGCCTACGAGCAGTACTTC. This chain uses TRBV14 with TRBJ2-7; the D gene is possibly TRBD1 (5 bases). CDR3 length: 15 amino acids. V lost 1 base, J lost 2 bases, and 12 bases lay in between. Germline V gives CDR1 SGHDN, CDR2 FVKESK.

This clone turned up a few times. V gene TRBV2 combines with J gene TRBJ2-1, with 8 bases matching TRBD1. Germline V gives CDR1 SNHLY, CDR2 FYNNEI. With 6 bases clipped from V and 4 bases from J, the junction kept 8 bases outside the gene matches. This CDR3 has 15 residues. The CDR3 region has the DNA TGTGCCAGCAGGCTCGACAGGGGTGGGTACAATGAGCAGTTCTTC. Its protein is CASRLDRGGYNEQFF. Complete variable domain (other parts from reference TRBV2 and TRBJ2-1): EPEVTQTPSHQVTQMGQEVILRCVPISNHLYFYWYRQILGQKVEFLVSFYNNEISEKSEIFDDQFSVERPDGSNFTLKIRSTKLEDSAMYFCASRLDRGGYNEQFFGPGTRLTVL.

A few counts support this clone. This sequence joins TRBV6-5 and TRBJ2-3; 7 nucleotides agree with TRBD2. Trimming cost V 4 bases and J 3 bases; bases outside gene matches: 4. The germline gives CDR1 MNHEY, CDR2 SVGAGI. This CDR3 comprises 14 residues. CDR3 coding DNA: TGTGCCAGCAGTTTGGGAGGGCCAACAGATACGCAGTATTTT. Its translation: CASSLGGPTDTQYF.

The rearrangement joins TRBV3-1 (or the pseudogene TRBV3-2) to TRBJ2-2, with 9 bases fitting TRBD2. V lost 3 bases to trimming and J lost 7 bases; unmatched junction nucleotides: 15. Germline V lookup: CDR1 LGHDT, CDR2 YNNKEL (reference sequence). The CDR3 loop spans 18 amino acids. The CDR3 sequence is CASSQTPGTSRSGGELFF. The CDR3 DNA is TGTGCCAGCAGCCAGACTCCCGGGACTAGCCGAAGCGGCGGGGAGCTGTTTTTT.

The chain couples TRBV27 to TRBJ2-7; TRBD1 matches at 7 bases. The germline V gene encodes CDR1 MNHEY and CDR2 SMNVEV (reference sequence). V shed 5 bases, J shed 3 bases, and the junction held 7 bases outside the gene matches. There are 14 residues in the CDR3. This CDR3 reads CASSPKPGGYEQYF. The CDR3 DNA is TGTGCCAGCAGTCCCAAACCAGGGGGCTACGAGCAGTACTTC.

The rearrangement links TRBV27 to TRBJ1-2, with D possibly TRBD1 on 5 matching bases. The germline V gene encodes CDR1 MNHEY and CDR2 SMNVEV (reference sequence). CDR3 length: 20 residues. V lost 5 bases, J lost 0 bases, and 28 bases lay in between. CDR3 loop: CASSQNHPTLGSGANYGYTF. The CDR3 DNA reads TGTGCCAGCAGTCAAAACCACCCCACGTTGGGGTCGGGGGCTAACTATGGCTACACCTTC.

The chain's CDR3 is CARSLALKDREGLGEKLFF. For the CDR3, the DNA is TGTGCCAGAAGCCTGGCCCTCAAGGACAGGGAGGGACTTGGTGAAAAACTGTTTTTT. V usage is TRBV5-3 and J usage is TRBJ1-4; 8 nucleotides agree with TRBD1. TRBV5-3 is known as an ORF, though its function is uncertain. J gave up 7 bases and V 4 bases, and 21 bases lay outside the gene matches. The CDR3 length is 19 residues.

The chain couples TRBV2 to TRBJ2-7; 7 bases are shared with TRBD1. This CDR3 is 14 amino acids long. From germline, CDR1 is SNHLY and CDR2 FYNNEI. V shed 4 bases, J shed 3 bases, and the junction held 6 bases outside the gene matches. For the CDR3, the DNA is TGTGCCAGCAGTGCCGGGACAGAGGTCTACGAGCAGTACTTC. Its protein product is CASSAGTEVYEQYF.

The chain couples TRBV19 to TRBJ1-3, with no clear D. V dropped 2 bases and J dropped 0 bases, with 8 bases sitting between them. The CDR3 length is 15 residues. Germline-derived CDR1 and CDR2 are LNHDA and SQIVND (reference sequence). In DNA form, the CDR3 reads TGTGCCAGTAGTATATACAGTGACTCTGGAAACACCATATATTTT. It specifies CASSIYSDSGNTIYF.

The chain combines TRBV5-6 with TRBJ1-2; TRBD1 is a possible D gene (6 bases). In germline, CDR1 is SGHDT, CDR2 YYEEEE. Trimming shortened V by 4 bases and J by 4 bases, and 11 bases separated the two germline ends. The CDR3 spans 13 residues. The CDR3 region is CASSLRGSYGYTF. CDR3 in DNA: TGTGCCAGCAGCCTCAGGGGTTCCTATGGCTACACCTTC.

The chain carries TRBV9 and TRBJ2-3; 7 bases match TRBD2. Looked up from germline, CDR1 is SGDLS and CDR2 is YYNGEE. The length of the CDR3 is 15 residues. V lost 3 bases and J lost 4; bases outside the gene matches: 8. CDR3 amino acids: CASSAAGRGPDTQYF. The CDR3 DNA sequence: TGTGCCAGCAGCGCAGCGGGGAGGGGTCCAGATACGCAGTATTTT.

The chain recombines TRBV24-1 with TRBJ2-3; D is ambiguous. The CDR3 has 15 amino acids. Germline V gene data show CDR1 as KGHDR and CDR2 as SFDVKD. With 5 bases removed from V and 1 base from J, the gap between germline ends came to 12 bases. The CDR3 loop reads CATSVTRSGTDTQYF. In DNA, the CDR3 is TGTGCCACCAGTGTCACCAGAAGTGGCACAGATACGCAGTATTTT.

The V and J genes are TRBV6-1 and TRBJ1-3, with D possibly matching TRBD1 (6 bases). The CDR3 runs to 15 residues. Germline V gives CDR1 MNHNS, CDR2 SASEGT. The ends were cut back, 3 bases at V and 4 bases at J, with 13 bases in the middle. CDR3 amino acids: CASSDLQGRGNTIYF. DNA for the CDR3: TGTGCCAGCAGTGACCTACAGGGCCGAGGAAACACCATATATTTT.

The genes are TRBV7-2 and TRBJ2-1; 13 bases are a match to TRBD2. V gave up 5 bases and J gave up 6 bases; unmatched junction bases: 7. This CDR3 contains 16 residues. Germline CDR1 reads SGHTA; CDR2 reads FQGNSA. Written as DNA, the CDR3 is TGTGCCAGCAGCCTTGGGGGACTAGCGGGGACCAATGAGCAGTTCTTC. Protein sequence: CASSLGGLAGTNEQFF.

This CDR3 is CASSDPRTDSPLHF. CDR3 coding DNA: TGTGCCAGCAGTGACCCTCGGACCGACTCACCCCTCCACTTT. The chain joins TRBV2 to TRBJ1-6; D is unclear. V dropped 3 bases and J dropped 10 bases, with 13 bases sitting between them. Germline loops: CDR1 SNHLY, CDR2 FYNNEI. This CDR3 contains 14 residues.

The V gene is TRBV5-6, the J gene TRBJ1-1, with D uncertain. CDR3 length: 13 residues. Germline V gene sequence: CDR1 SGHDT, CDR2 YYEEEE. V lost 4 bases to trimming and J lost 1 base, with 8 bases between them. The CDR3 loop is CASSPQWNTEAFF. The CDR3 region has the DNA TGTGCCAGCAGCCCCCAGTGGAACACTGAAGCTTTCTTT.

The rearrangement links TRBV19 to TRBJ1-3; tentative D call: TRBD1 (6 bases). The CDR3 length is 16 residues. Deletions cut 5 bases from V and 3 bases from J, with 17 bases between. Germline values: CDR1 LNHDA, CDR2 SQIVND (reference sequence). CDR3 in DNA: TGTGCCAGTAGTTACTCGCGGGGGCAAAGTGGAAACACCATATATTTT. This codes for CASSYSRGQSGNTIYF. Combining the CDR3 with reference TRBV19 and TRBJ1-3 gives the whole variable domain DGGITQSPKYLFRKEGQNVTLSCEQNLNHDAMYWYRQDPGQGLRLIYYSQIVNDFQKGDIAEGYSVSREKKESFPLTVTSAQKNPTAFYLCASSYSRGQSGNTIYFGEGSWLTVV.

V usage is TRBV18 and J usage is TRBJ2-5, with unresolved D. The CDR3 covers 17 residues. V was trimmed by 6 bases and J by 1 base, leaving 21 bases between them. The germline V gene has CDR1 KGHSH and CDR2 LQKENI. CDR3 protein: CASSDQAGQPPQETQYF. The CDR3 DNA sequence: TGTGCCAGCTCCGATCAAGCAGGCCAGCCCCCCCAAGAGACCCAGTACTTC.

The rearrangement uses TRBV28 and TRBJ2-1, with TRBD2 as a possible D gene (5 bases). Germline CDR1 reads MDHEN; CDR2 reads SYDVKM. Trimming cost V 5 bases and J 3 bases, with 17 bases left between them. The CDR3 has 16 residues. This chain's CDR3 is CASSPLAQGLYNEQFF. The CDR3 region has the DNA TGTGCCAGCAGTCCCCTCGCCCAAGGACTCTACAATGAGCAGTTCTTC.

The chain joins TRBV12-5 to TRBJ2-3; D is uncertain. CDR3 length: 13 amino acids. The V gene's germline CDR1 is LGHNT and CDR2 FRNRAP. The V and J ends lost 2 bases and 4 bases respectively, with 7 bases between them. The CDR3 DNA is TGTGCTAGTGGTTTGAGTACCGCAGATACGCAGTATTTT. Amino acids: CASGLSTADTQYF.

This rearrangement joins TRBV5-4 to TRBJ1-2; a weak D match, TRBD1 (5 bases). The CDR3 extends over 14 amino acids. The germline V gene has CDR1 SGHNT and CDR2 YYREEE (reference sequence). V was cut by 0 bases and J by 1 base, with 7 bases left in between. CDR3 loop: CASSLGDSNYGYTF. The CDR3 region has the DNA TGTGCCAGCAGCTTGGGTGACAGTAACTATGGCTACACCTTC.

The chain combines TRBV19 with TRBJ2-2, with 7 bases that match TRBD2. The CDR3 is 18 amino acids. The germline gives CDR1 LNHDA, CDR2 SQIVND (reference sequence). The J segment lost 5 bases and the V segment lost 3 bases, leaving 15 bases of the junction unmatched. The DNA for the CDR3 is TGTGCCAGTAGTATCGTTACTGGGGCGGGAGTTAGGACCGGGGAGCTGTTTTTT. Protein: CASSIVTGAGVRTGELFF.

The genes are TRBV19 and TRBJ1-5; D uncertain. CDR3 length: 15 amino acids. The germline CDR1 and CDR2 sequences are LNHDA and SQIVND (reference sequence). V was cut by 3 bases and J by 4 bases, with 13 bases left in between. Here the CDR3 DNA reads TGTGCCAGTAGTATCGGACTGGAGCCTAATCAGCCCCAGCATTTT. It specifies CASSIGLEPNQPQHF.

The rearrangement links TRBV4-2 to TRBJ2-7; 13 nucleotides agree with TRBD2. The J segment lost 2 bases and the V segment lost 4 bases, leaving 14 bases of the junction unmatched. The CDR3 has 19 residues. Germline values: CDR1 LGHNA, CDR2 YNFKEQ. In DNA, the CDR3 is TGTGCCAGCAGCCGAGAACTAGCGGGAGGGCCCTCAAACACCTACGAGCAGTACTTC. Its translation: CASSRELAGGPSNTYEQYF.